This record looks at one T cell receptor beta chain sequence and its context. This record belongs to a study of blood T cell repertoires in COVID-19. The germline V gene has CDR1 MRHNA and CDR2 SNTAGT. Trimming left V 7 bases short and J 2 bases short, with 9 bases between. CDR3 size: 12 residues. Methods used by the authors: Using reference gene primer amplification, nucleated cell counts were estimated. TCRdb's table, derived via immunoSEQ multiplex PCR, lists solely in-frame clones and lacks some. V and J calls and clone size are as listed in that table; D and trimming were resolved from the DNA. This sample has tens of thousands of clones, with roughly 86% found just once.

This sequence originates from a woman aged 80 or older in a cohort sampled during active or convalescent COVID-19. The material sequenced was peripheral blood. V gene TRBV6-4 combines with J gene TRBJ2-7; tentatively, D is TRBD1 (5 bases). CDR3 protein: CASIRVPYEQYF. The DNA of the CDR3 is TGTGCCAGCATCAGGGTTCCCTACGAGCAGTACTTC.